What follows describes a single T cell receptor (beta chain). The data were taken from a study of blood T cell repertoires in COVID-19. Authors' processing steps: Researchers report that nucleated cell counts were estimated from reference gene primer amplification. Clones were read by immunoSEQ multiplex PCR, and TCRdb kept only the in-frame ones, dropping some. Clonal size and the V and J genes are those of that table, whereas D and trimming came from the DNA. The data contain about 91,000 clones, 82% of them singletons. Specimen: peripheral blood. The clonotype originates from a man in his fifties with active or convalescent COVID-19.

The CDR3 loop is CASSSHGEGNEQFF. The CDR3 DNA is TGTGCCAGCAGCTCTCACGGGGAGGGCAATGAGCAGTTCTTC. The chain is built from TRBV7-9 and TRBJ2-1; 7 positions match TRBD2. Germline V lookup: CDR1 SEHNR, CDR2 FQNEAQ (reference sequence). The CDR3 is made up of 14 amino acids. V gave up 4 bases and J gave up 6 bases; unmatched junction bases: 6. Based on the CDR3 plus reference TRBV7-9 and TRBJ2-1, the full variable domain is DTGVSQNPRHKITKRGQNVTFRCDPISEHNRLYWYRQTLGQGPEFLTYFQNEAQLEKSRLLSDRFSAERPKGSFSTLEIQRTEQGDSAMYLCASSSHGEGNEQFFGPGTRLTVL.